A selection of T cell receptor beta chains follows, all from one sample in a study of T cells in Graves' hyperthyroidism and ophthalmopathy. TCRdb reprocessed the multiplex PCR reads with MiXCR, giving one entry per CDR3 protein. The sample lists about 350,000 distinct CDR3 sequences; about 15% were seen once. The sequencing sample was made of blood. Every receptor here comes from a young woman with Graves' hyperthyroidism. The CDR3 runs from the conserved cysteine through the conserved F or W.

j_gene | v_gene | CDR3aa
TRBJ1-1 | TRBV7-2 | CASSPRTLGTEAFF
TRBJ2-7 | TRBV11-1 | CASSPGTGSYEQYF
TRBJ2-5 | TRBV11-2 | CASSLWGRRETQYF
TRBJ2-3 | TRBV20-1 | CSARGSSGPTDTQYF
TRBJ2-5 | TRBV30 | CAWSVPAEWGEETQYF
TRBJ1-2 | TRBV28 | CASSLSGSGRAYGYTF
TRBJ2-7 | TRBV30 | CAWTVGQAYEQYF
TRBJ2-7 | TRBV7-9 | CASSFLPNGHEQYF
TRBJ2-1 | TRBV12-3/TRBV12-4 | CASSTSGSIDNEQFF
TRBJ1-1 | TRBV5-1 | CASSLAGGDAEAFF
TRBJ2-7 | TRBV29-1 | CSVGTQGYEQYF
TRBJ1-1 | TRBV20-1 | CSARSAQNTEAFF
TRBJ2-5 | TRBV2 | CVSGSGETQYF
TRBJ1-2 | TRBV2 | CASSEYVTAYGYTF
TRBJ2-2 | TRBV7-3 | CASSLTSGNTGELFF
TRBJ2-7 | TRBV19 | CASRRYEQYF
TRBJ1-3 | TRBV9 | CASSDRTVAGNTIYF
TRBJ2-4 | TRBV7-9 | CASSLDDHWDRGTKNIQYF
TRBJ2-2 | TRBV9 | CASSAWDGNTGELFF
TRBJ2-3 | TRBV12-3/TRBV12-4 | CASSLAGLADTQYF
TRBJ2-6 | TRBV6-1 | CASSIQGASGANVLTF
TRBJ2-2 | TRBV6-2/TRBV6-3 | CASNRMGTESTGELFF
TRBJ2-1 | TRBV28 | CASTTTPSSYNEQFF
TRBJ2-7 | TRBV6-5 | CASSSTRGTVGYEQYF
TRBJ1-4 | TRBV6-5 | CASSYFWAWPGRRATNEKLFF
TRBJ1-1 | TRBV10-3 | CAISESGGATEAFF
TRBJ2-5 | TRBV7-9 | CASSLGGDRGGETQYF
TRBJ2-1 | TRBV11-2 | CASSLSGTDCNEQFF
TRBJ2-2 | TRBV11-3 | CASSSPVGSGELFF
TRBJ1-5 | TRBV12-3/TRBV12-4 | CASSSLRNQPQHF
TRBJ2-7 | TRBV19 | CASSIEGRTSYEQYF
TRBJ2-1 | TRBV7-2 | CASSLTSGKGGEQFF
TRBJ2-2 | TRBV18 | CASSPRLAGDGELFF
TRBJ2-5 | TRBV27 | CASSTRDVPETQYF
TRBJ2-5 | TRBV5-1 | CASSSLAGGPGQTQYF
TRBJ1-3 | TRBV27 | CASKHTISGNTIYF
TRBJ1-5 | TRBV4-1 | CASSQITGAQPQHF
TRBJ1-5 | TRBV7-8 | CASSLDRGPGNQPQHF
TRBJ2-5 | TRBV24-1 | CATSGAAQETQYF
TRBJ2-2 | TRBV20-1 | CSARVSGLGFRGELFF
TRBJ2-7 | TRBV10-1 | CASRGQGGVEQYF
TRBJ2-2 | TRBV18 | CASLRTPNTGELFF
TRBJ2-2 | TRBV27 | CASSLSRGSGELFF
TRBJ1-5 | TRBV6-2/TRBV6-3 | CASSTDPPGVRPQHF
TRBJ2-7 | TRBV30 | CAWAGGRHEQYF
TRBJ2-1 | TRBV27 | CANSRNTVHEQFF
TRBJ1-2 | TRBV28 | CASSFGPGGYGYTF
TRBJ2-7 | TRBV11-2 | CASSTGPYGYEQYF
TRBJ2-3 | TRBV7-2 | CASSPRAGADTQYF
TRBJ1-1 | TRBV5-1 | CASSSGPNTEAFF
TRBJ2-3 | TRBV4-3 | CASSQGLTDAQYF
TRBJ1-1 | TRBV29-1 | CSGGRDGTEAFF
TRBJ2-7 | TRBV12-3/TRBV12-4 | CASSFFAGTASYEQYF
TRBJ1-5 | TRBV6-1 | CASSEGARGNDEPQHF
TRBJ2-1 | TRBV7-2 | CASSLAGSRDEQFF
TRBJ2-5 | TRBV28 | CASSLWRDGTQYF
TRBJ2-3 | TRBV27 | CASFGGTGLLSTDTQYF
TRBJ1-1 | TRBV3-1 | CASQGFTEAFF
TRBJ2-3 | TRBV6-2/TRBV6-3 | CASSYSPRADTQYF